This paragraph reports one T cell receptor beta chain. This clone has a handful of counts. This clone's antigen is unknown. Nothing much larger sits one base from this clone, and base qualities are not available. Enrolling through a virtual design, the prospective study's participants ranged in age from roughly 18 to 100 years and lived across roughly 24 United States geographic areas. In the prospective study, cohorts were assigned on the basis of participant-reported clinical history obtained from a screening survey and a study questionnaire. Recovered participants in ImmuneRACE Cohort 3 were defined as having two consecutive negative NP/OP PCR tests, clearance from a healthcare professional, or resolution of symptoms. Mobile phlebotomists in the prospective study collected whole blood, serum and a nasopharyngeal or oropharyngeal swab from every participant. Prospective study participants could optionally give additional blood draws and questionnaires over a roughly two-month period. Blood samples from the prospective study were shipped frozen or at room temperature prior to DNA extraction.

The immunoSEQ Assay, a bias-controlled multiplex PCR, was used to amplify TCRbeta CDR3 regions from genomic DNA. On the study's bioinformatics: The number of nucleated cells in each sample was estimated from the amplification of reference gene primers within the assay. To quantify the absolute abundance of each unique TCRbeta CDR3 rearrangement, sequence reads were collapsed and filtered. For each sample, productive Simpson clonality was calculated as the square root of Simpson's diversity index across productive rearrangements. Sourced from immuneACCESS, this table was stored by TCRdb with only in-frame sequences that have V and J called. A share of the clones is absent; for the studies checked, an unresolved V gene accounts for under half, and the remainder has no known explanation. V and J calls and clone size are those listed in that table; D and trimming were worked out from the DNA. Across this sample there are 320,000 or so clones, with around 90% seen only once. The ten largest make up roughly 5% of the sample.

The sample comes from a study of blood T cell repertoires in COVID-19 (TCRdb year 2020). As for the study more broadly: Samples from collaborators originated in the United States, Italy and Spain and spanned both the acute and convalescent phases of COVID-19. Where available, HLA class I and class II types were taken from metadata supplied by the sample provider and were not determined by assay-based typing. The repertoires were made available in a free public database intended to serve as a resource for research on the immune response to SARS-CoV-2. The material from the prospective study consisted of cDNA or gDNA derived from T cells, B-cell-depleted T cells, or PBMCs. A de-identified subject ID, COVID-19 status, age in years and sex were almost always included in the sample metadata. The samples were drawn from the first 160 participants of the ongoing ImmuneRACE study and from some 1,300 subjects provided by 6 global collaborators. Subjects who had been exposed to COVID-19, were actively infected with it, or had recovered from it provided the deeply sampled blood TCRbeta repertoires that made up the dataset. Overall study outcomes, separate from this receptor: Clinical and demographic metadata were provided uncurated, with the amount varying by source and participant.

The CDR3 spans 11 residues, from the cysteine through the phenylalanine. CDR3 DNA is the only sequence kept; it has 33 bases, read in frame from the first base. From a lookup of the germline V gene, CDR1 and CDR2 are MNHEY and SVGAGI. The trim is 7 bases for V and 9 bases for J, with a gap of 12 bases between the germline ends. The chain employs TRBV6-5 and TRBJ1-1; perhaps TRBD1 is the D gene, with 5 bases matching. This receptor was identified in a man between 60 and 70 years old who had recovered from COVID-19. The sample consisted of PBMCs or T cells enriched from blood (not recorded which). The encoded CDR3 is CASNGGYKAFF. The nucleotides are TGTGCCAGCAATGGGGGGTACAAAGCTTTCTTT.